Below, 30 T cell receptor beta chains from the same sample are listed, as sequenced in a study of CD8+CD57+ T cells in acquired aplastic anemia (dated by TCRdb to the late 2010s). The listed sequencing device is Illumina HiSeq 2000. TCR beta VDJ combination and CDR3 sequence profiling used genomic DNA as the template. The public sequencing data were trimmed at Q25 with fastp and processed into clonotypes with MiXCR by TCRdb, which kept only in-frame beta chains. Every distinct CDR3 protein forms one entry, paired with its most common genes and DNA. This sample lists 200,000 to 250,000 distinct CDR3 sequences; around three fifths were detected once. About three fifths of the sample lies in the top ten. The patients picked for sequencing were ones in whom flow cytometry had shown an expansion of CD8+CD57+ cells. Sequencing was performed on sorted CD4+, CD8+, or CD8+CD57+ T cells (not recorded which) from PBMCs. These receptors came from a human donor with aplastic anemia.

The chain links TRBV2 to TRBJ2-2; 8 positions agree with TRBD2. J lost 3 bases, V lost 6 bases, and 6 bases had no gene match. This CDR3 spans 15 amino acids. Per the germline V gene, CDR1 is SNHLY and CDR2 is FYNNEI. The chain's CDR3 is CASSSSGRDTGELFF. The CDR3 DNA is TGTGCCAGCAGCTCTAGCGGGCGGGACACCGGGGAGCTGTTTTTT.

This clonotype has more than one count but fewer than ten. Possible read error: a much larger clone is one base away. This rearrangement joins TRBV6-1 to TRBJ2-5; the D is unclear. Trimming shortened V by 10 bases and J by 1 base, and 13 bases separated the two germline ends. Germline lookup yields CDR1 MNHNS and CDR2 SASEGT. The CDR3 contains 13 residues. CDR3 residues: CATRRPIQETQYF. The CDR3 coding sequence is TGTGCCACCCGGCGACCCATCCAAGAGACCCAGTACTTC.

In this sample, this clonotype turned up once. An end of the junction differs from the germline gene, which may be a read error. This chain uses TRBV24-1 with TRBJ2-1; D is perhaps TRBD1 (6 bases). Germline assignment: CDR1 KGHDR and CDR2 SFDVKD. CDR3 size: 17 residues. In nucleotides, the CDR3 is TGTGCCAGCAGTACACTGATCTCCAGGGGTGAGCAAGCTGAGCAGTTCTTC. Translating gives CASSTLISRGEQAEQFF.

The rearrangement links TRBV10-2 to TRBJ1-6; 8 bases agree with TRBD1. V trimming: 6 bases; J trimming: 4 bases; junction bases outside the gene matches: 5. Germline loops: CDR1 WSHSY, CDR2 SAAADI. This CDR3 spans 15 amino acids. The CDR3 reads CASRQTGEYNSPLHF. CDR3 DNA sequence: TGCGCCAGCAGACAGACAGGGGAGTATAATTCACCCCTCCACTTT.

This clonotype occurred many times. CDR3 loop: CATTGQGTHEQYF. In DNA form, the CDR3 reads TGTGCCACCACGGGACAGGGGACTCACGAGCAGTACTTC. The chain carries TRBV15 and TRBJ2-7; 10 bases are shared with TRBD1. The trim removed 7 bases at V and 5 bases at J, leaving 5 bases unmatched. Per germline, CDR1 LNHNV and CDR2 YYDKDF (reference sequence). The CDR3 contains 13 residues.

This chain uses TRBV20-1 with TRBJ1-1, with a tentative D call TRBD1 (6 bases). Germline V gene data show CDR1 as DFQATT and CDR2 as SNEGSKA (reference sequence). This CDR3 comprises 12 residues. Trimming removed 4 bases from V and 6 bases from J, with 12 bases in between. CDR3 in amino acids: CSANFEGAEAFF. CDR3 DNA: TGCAGTGCTAACTTCGAGGGGGCTGAAGCTTTCTTT.

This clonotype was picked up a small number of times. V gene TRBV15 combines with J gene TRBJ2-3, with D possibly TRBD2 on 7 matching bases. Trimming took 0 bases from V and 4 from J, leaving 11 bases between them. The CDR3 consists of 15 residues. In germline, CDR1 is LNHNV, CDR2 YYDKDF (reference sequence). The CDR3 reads CATSRDRGGADTQYF. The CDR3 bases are TGTGCCACCAGCAGAGATAGAGGGGGGGCAGATACGCAGTATTTT.

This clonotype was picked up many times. CDR3 protein: CASSYSNQPQHF. CDR3 DNA sequence: TGTGCCAGCAGTTATAGCAATCAGCCCCAGCATTTT. The rearrangement uses TRBV25-1 and TRBJ1-5, with D hard to call. V was shortened by 5 bases and J by 0 bases, with 2 bases between the two germline ends. CDR3 length equals 12 residues. In germline, CDR1 is MGHDK, CDR2 SYGVNS.

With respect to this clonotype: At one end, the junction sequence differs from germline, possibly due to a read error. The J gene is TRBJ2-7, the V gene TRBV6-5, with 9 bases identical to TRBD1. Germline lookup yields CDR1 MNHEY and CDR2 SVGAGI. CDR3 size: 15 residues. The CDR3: CASSYRLDRGYEQYF. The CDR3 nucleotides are TGTGCCAGCAGTTACCGGTTGGACAGGGGATACGAACAGTACTTC.

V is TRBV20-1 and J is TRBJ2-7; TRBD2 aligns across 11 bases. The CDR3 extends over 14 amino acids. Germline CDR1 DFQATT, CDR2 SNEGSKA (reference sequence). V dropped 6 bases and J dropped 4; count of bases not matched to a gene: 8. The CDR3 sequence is CSAHFSGGAYEQYF. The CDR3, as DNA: TGCAGTGCCCATTTTAGCGGGGGGGCGTACGAGCAGTACTTC.

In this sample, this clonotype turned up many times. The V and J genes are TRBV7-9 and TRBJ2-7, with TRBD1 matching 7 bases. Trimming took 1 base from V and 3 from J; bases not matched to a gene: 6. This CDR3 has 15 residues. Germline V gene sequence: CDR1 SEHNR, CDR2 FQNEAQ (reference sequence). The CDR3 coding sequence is TGTGCCAGCAGCTTAGGAGCGTCAGGGGGCTACGAGCAGTACTTC. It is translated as CASSLGASGGYEQYF.

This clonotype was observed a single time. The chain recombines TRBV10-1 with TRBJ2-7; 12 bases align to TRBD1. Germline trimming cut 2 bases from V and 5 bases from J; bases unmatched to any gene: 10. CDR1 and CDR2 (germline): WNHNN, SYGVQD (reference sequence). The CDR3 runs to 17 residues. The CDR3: CASSEPSRDRGRNEQYF. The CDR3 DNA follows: TGCGCCAGCAGTGAGCCTTCTCGGGACAGGGGGCGAAACGAGCAGTACTTC.

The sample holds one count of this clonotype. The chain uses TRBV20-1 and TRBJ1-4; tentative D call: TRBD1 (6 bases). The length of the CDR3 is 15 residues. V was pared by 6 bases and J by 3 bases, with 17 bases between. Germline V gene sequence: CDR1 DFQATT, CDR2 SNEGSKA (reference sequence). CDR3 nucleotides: TGCAGTGCCACCGCCGGGGGCTTAGCTAATGAAAAACTGTTTTTT. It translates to CSATAGGLANEKLFF.

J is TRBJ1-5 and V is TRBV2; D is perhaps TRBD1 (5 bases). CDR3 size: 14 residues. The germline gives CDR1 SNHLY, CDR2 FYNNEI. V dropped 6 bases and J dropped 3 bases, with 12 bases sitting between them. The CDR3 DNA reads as TGTGCCAGCAGCCTCGGGGCTTTCAATCAGCCCCAGCATTTT. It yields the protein CASSLGAFNQPQHF.

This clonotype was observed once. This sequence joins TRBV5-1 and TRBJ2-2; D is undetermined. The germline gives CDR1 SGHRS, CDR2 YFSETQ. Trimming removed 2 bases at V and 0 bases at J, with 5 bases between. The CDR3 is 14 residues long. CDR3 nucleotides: TGCGCCAGCAGCTTAGAGTCGAACACCGGGGAGCTGTTTTTT. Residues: CASSLESNTGELFF.

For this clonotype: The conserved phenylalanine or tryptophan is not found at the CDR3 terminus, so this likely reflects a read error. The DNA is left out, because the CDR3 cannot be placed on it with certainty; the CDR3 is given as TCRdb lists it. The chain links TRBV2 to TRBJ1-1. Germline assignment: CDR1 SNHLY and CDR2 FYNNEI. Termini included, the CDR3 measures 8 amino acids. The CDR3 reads CASSRHLV.

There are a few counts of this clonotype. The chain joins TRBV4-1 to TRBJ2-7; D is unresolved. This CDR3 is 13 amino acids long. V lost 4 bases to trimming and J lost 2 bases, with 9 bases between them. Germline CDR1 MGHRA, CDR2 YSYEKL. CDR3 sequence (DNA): TGCGCCAGCAGCCGGACGTTGACCTACGAGCAGTACTTC. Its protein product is CASSRTLTYEQYF.

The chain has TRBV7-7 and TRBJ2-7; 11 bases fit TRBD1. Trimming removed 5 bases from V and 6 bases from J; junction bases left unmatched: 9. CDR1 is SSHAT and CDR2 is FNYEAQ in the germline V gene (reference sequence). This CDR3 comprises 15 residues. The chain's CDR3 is CASSPRRDRGGEQYF. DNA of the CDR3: TGTGCCAGCAGCCCCCGGCGGGACAGGGGGGGCGAGCAGTACTTC.

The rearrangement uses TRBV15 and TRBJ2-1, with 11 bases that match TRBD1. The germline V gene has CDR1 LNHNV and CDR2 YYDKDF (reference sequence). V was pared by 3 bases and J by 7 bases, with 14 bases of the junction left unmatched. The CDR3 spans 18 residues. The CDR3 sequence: CATSSSRSGQGVKNEQFF. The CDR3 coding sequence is TGTGCCACCAGCAGCTCCAGGTCGGGACAGGGGGTAAAAAATGAGCAGTTCTTC.

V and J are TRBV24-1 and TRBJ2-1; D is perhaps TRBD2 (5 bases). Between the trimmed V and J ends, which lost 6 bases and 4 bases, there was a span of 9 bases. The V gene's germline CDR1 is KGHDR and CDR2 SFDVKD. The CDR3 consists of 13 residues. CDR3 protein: CATSTRGYNEQFF. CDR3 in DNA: TGTGCCACCAGTACTCGGGGTTACAATGAGCAGTTCTTC.

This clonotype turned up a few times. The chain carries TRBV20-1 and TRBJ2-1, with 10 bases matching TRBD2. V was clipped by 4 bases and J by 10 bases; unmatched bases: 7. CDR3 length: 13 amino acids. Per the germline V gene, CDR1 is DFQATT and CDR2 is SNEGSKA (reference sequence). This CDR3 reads CSAIYTSGIEQFF. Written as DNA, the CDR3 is TGCAGTGCTATCTATACTAGCGGGATCGAGCAGTTCTTC.

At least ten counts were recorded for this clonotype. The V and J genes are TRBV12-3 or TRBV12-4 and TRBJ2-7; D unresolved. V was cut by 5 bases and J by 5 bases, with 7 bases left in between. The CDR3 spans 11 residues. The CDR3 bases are TGTGCCAGCAGTCTCTCAGACGAGCAGTACTTC. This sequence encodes CASSLSDEQYF.

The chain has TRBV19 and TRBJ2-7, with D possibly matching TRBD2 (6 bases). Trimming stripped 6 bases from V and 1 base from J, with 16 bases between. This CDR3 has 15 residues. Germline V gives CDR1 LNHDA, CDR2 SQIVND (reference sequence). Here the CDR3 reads CASSGGNGGSYEQYF. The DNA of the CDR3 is TGTGCCAGTAGCGGTGGAAACGGGGGTTCCTACGAGCAGTACTTC. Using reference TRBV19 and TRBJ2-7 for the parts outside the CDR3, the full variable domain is DGGITQSPKYLFRKEGQNVTLSCEQNLNHDAMYWYRQDPGQGLRLIYYSQIVNDFQKGDIAEGYSVSREKKESFPLTVTSAQKNPTAFYLCASSGGNGGSYEQYFGPGTRLTVT.

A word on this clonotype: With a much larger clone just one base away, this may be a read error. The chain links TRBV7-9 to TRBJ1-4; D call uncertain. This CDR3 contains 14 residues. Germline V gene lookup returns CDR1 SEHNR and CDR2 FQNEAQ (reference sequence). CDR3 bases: TGTGCCAGCAGCTTTCGTCGGACTAATGAAAGACTGTTTTTT. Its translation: CASSFRRTNERLFF.

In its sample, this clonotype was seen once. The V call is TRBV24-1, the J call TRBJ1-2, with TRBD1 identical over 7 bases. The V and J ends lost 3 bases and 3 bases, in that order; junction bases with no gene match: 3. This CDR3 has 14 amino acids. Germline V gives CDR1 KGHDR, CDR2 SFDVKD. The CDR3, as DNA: TGTGCCACCAGTGATGACAGGGATGACTATGGCTACACCTTC. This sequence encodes CATSDDRDDYGYTF.

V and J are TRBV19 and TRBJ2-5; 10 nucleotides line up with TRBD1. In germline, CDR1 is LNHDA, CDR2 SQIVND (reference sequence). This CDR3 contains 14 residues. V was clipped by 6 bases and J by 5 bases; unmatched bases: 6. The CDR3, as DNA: TGTGCCAGTAGACAGACAGGGGGCCGTGAGACCCAGTACTTC. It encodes CASRQTGGRETQYF.

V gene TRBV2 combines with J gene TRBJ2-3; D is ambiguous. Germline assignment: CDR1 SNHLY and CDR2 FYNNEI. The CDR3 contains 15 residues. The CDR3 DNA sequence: TGTGCGATCAGGATTCAGGTGGGGATCACAGATACGCAGTATTTT. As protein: CAIRIQVGITDTQYF.

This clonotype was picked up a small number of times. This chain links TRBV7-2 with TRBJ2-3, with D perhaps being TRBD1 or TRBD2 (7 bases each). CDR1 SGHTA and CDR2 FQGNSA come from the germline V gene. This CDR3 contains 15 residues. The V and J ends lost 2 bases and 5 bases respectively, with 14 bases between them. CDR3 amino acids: CASSLLQGGVDTQYF. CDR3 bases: TGTGCCAGCAGCTTATTGCAGGGGGGGGTAGATACGCAGTATTTT.

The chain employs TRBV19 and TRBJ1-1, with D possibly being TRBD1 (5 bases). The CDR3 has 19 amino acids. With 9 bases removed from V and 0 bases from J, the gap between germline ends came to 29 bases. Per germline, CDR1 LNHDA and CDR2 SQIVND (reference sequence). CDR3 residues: CASHHLSSGAGRLNTEAFF. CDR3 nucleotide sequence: TGTGCCAGCCACCACCTGTCATCTGGGGCAGGGAGGCTGAACACTGAAGCTTTCTTT.

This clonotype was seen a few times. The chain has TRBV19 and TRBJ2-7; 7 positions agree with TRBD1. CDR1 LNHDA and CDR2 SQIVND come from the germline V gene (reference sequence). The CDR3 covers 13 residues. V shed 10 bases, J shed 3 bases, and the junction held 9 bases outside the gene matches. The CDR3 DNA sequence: TGTGCCACCTTCACAGGGGTCCTCTACGAGCAGTACTTC. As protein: CATFTGVLYEQYF.